The entry below gives a single TCR beta chain sequence along with its context. The antigen is not known. Germline V gene sequence: CDR1 LGHNA, CDR2 YSLEER. This CDR3 spans 16 amino acids. V dropped 1 base and J dropped 3; count of bases not matched to a gene: 5. This sample was included in a study of beta chain features in type 1 diabetes. General observations from the study: Researchers cautioned that cDNA sequencing could over-represent cells with high TCR expression. Shorter TCRB CDR3s, moderately but significantly so, marked every one of the four CD4+ subsets in Type 1 diabetes patients. The naive, central memory and Treg TCRB repertoires of patients appeared to be more similar to one another than those of healthy donors. Diminished insertions and augmented deletions at VDJ junctions characterized type 1 diabetes patients.

The investigators reverse transcribed all of the isolated RNA, so they sequenced expressed TCRB transcripts. Clones were sequenced by immunoSEQ multiplex PCR, and TCRdb holds only the in-frame ones, with some missing. The sample lists around 56,000 clones; 40% to 65% were seen once. The chain couples TRBV4-3 to TRBJ2-2; 7 bases agree with TRBD2. Sequenced: Tregs from blood. The sequence was obtained from a woman aged 40 to 50 with type 1 diabetes. In DNA form, the CDR3 reads TGCGCCAGCAGCCAAGGTAGCGGGCCCGACACCGGGGAGCTGTTTTTT. Translation: CASSQGSGPDTGELFF.